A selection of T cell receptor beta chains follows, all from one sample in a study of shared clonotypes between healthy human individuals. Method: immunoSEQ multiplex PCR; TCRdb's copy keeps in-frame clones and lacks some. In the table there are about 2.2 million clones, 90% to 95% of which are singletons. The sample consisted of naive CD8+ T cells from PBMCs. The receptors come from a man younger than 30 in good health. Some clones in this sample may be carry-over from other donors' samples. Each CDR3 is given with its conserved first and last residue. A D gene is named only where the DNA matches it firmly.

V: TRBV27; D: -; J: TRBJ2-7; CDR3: CASSFGSTATPYEQYF; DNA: TGTGCCAGCAGTTTCGGTAGCACAGCTACACCCTACGAGCAGTACTTC
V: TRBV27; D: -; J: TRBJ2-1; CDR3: CASSLSVANEQFF; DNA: TGTGCCAGCAGTTTGTCCGTAGCCAATGAGCAGTTCTTC
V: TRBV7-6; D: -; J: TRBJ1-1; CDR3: CASSLGGGTEAFF; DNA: TGTGCCAGCAGCCTGGGAGGGGGAACTGAAGCTTTCTTT
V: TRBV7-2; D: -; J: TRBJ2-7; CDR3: CASSWGLGDTYEQYF; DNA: TGTGCCAGCAGTTGGGGGTTGGGGGACACCTACGAGCAGTACTTC
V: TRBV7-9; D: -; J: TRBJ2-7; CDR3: CASSLASRATGEIYEQYF; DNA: TGTGCCAGCAGCTTAGCGAGTCGTGCGACTGGTGAGATCTACGAGCAGTACTTC
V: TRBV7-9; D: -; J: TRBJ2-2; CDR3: CASSTGTARGVYTGELFF; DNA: TGTGCCAGCAGCACAGGGACAGCCCGGGGGGTATACACCGGGGAGCTGTTTTTT
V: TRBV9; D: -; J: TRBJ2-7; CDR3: CASSVFGSSYEQYF; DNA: TGTGCCAGCAGCGTTTTCGGGAGCTCCTACGAGCAGTACTTC
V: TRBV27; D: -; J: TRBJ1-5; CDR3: CASWAEYSNQPQHF; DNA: TGTGCCAGTTGGGCGGAATATAGCAATCAGCCCCAGCATTTT
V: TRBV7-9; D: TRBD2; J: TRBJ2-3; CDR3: CASSAGTSGTDTQYF; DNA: TGTGCCAGCAGCGCCGGGACTAGCGGAACAGATACGCAGTATTTT
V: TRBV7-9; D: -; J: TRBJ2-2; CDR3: CASSSREDTGELFF; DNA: TGTGCCAGCAGCTCCAGGGAAGACACCGGGGAGCTGTTTTTT
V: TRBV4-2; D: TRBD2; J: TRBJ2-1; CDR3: CASSLGTSGDEQFF; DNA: TGTGCCAGCAGCCTCGGGACTAGCGGAGATGAGCAGTTCTTC